This TCR beta chain was found in a study of blood T cells in healthy people across ages. Primers used in a second PCR of roughly 6 to 11 cycles were a sample-barcoded 5' primer and a J-beta primer mix. Per-sample output comprised a minimum of 2.5 million paired-end reads containing CDR3. TCRdb reanalysed the 5' RACE reads using MiXCR and keeps one entry per CDR3 protein. The top ten hold about 20% of the sample, which has hundreds of thousands of distinct CDR3 sequences, nearly 60% seen once. The study's findings and limits: Per million T cells, TCR beta diversity dropped roughly linearly as age increased. Compared with aged donors, long-lived donors showed fewer expanded clones, suggesting selection.

As for this clonotype: Antigen specificity is unknown.

The CDR3 extends over 13 amino acids. Germline V gene data show CDR1 as MNHEY and CDR2 as SMNVEV (reference sequence). The V and J ends lost 3 bases and 12 bases respectively, with 15 bases between them. The clonotype comes from a man aged 25-45 years in good health. Sequencing was done on a sample of blood. This rearrangement joins TRBV27 to TRBJ1-5; D unresolved. The CDR3 reads CASSLEARALQHF. CDR3 coding DNA: TGTGCCAGCAGTTTGGAGGCGCGGGCACTCCAGCATTTT.